The clone carrying this T cell receptor (beta chain) occurred once. This entry is derived from a study of T cell responses to AZD1222 COVID-19 vaccine. Here immunoSEQ multiplex PCR was the method, and the copy in TCRdb shows in-frame clones only, minus some. This sample has 93,000 or so clones; 88% occur once, and the top ten carry more than 20%. V was shortened by 1 base and J by 4 bases, with 13 bases between the two germline ends. Germline CDR1 is LGHNA and CDR2 is YNFKEQ. The length of the CDR3 is 15 residues. This chain links TRBV4-2 with TRBJ1-2; the D is unclear. This TCR came from an adult in good health. The sample was peripheral blood, taken on day 0 of AZD1222 vaccination. This CDR3 reads CASSQGQPDPYGYTF. CDR3 nucleotides: TGTGCCAGCAGCCAAGGTCAGCCTGATCCCTATGGCTACACCTTC.